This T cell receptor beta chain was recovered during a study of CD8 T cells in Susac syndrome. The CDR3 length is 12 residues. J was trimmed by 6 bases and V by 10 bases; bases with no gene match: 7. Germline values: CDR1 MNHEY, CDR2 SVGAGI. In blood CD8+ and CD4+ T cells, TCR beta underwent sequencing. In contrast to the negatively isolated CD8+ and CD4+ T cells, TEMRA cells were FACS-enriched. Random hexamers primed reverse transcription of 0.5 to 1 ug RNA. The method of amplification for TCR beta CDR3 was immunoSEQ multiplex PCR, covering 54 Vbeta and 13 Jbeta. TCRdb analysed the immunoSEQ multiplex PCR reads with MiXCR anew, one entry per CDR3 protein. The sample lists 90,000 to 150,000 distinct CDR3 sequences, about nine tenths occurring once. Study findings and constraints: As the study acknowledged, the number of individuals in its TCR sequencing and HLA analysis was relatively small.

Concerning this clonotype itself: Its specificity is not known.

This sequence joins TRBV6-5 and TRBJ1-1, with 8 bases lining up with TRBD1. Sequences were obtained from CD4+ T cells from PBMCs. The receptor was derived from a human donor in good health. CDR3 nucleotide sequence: TGTGCCACCACGGACAGGGACGCTGAAGCTTTCTTT. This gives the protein CATTDRDAEAFF.